These 31 T cell receptor beta chains came from one sample sequenced in a study of cytomegalovirus exposure and HLA in healthy donors. PCR involved 60 Vbeta and 13 Jbeta primers. Measured with immunoSEQ multiplex PCR; TCRdb has only the in-frame clones, and not every one. This sample has fewer than 200,000 clones, with less than 85% found just once. Source material: PBMCs. These receptors all stem from a boy between 10 and 17 years old in good health and CMV-seronegative.

The chain links TRBV11-2 to TRBJ1-4, with D perhaps matching TRBD1 (6 bases). The CDR3 length is 18 residues. CDR1 is SGHAT, CDR2 FQNNGV, per germline. Trimming took 4 bases from V and 7 from J, leaving 25 bases between them. In DNA, the CDR3 is TGTGCCAGCAGCTGGGTCCCCAAAAGGGGGGGAAGGGGTGAAAAACTGTTTTTT. Its protein product is CASSWVPKRGGRGEKLFF.

This clone was seen a few times. V and J are TRBV13 and TRBJ2-7; 9 bases are shared with TRBD2. The CDR3 is 14 amino acids. V lost 5 bases to trimming and J lost 4 bases; unmatched junction nucleotides: 6. Germline lookup yields CDR1 PRHDT and CDR2 FYEKMQ (reference sequence). CDR3: CASSPGLADYEQYF. The CDR3 DNA reads TGTGCCAGCAGCCCGGGACTAGCAGATTACGAGCAGTACTTC.

This chain uses TRBV4-1 with TRBJ1-2, with D maybe TRBD1 (5 bases). Germline CDR1 MGHRA, CDR2 YSYEKL. The V end was cut by 3 bases, the J end by 8 bases, with 22 bases between. The length of the CDR3 is 16 residues. The CDR3 protein is CASSQGGARRLRGYTF. CDR3 DNA sequence: TGCGCCAGCAGCCAGGGGGGAGCTAGGCGGTTGCGGGGCTACACCTTC.

This chain uses TRBV29-1 with TRBJ2-5; perhaps TRBD2 as D (5 bases). Germline V lookup: CDR1 SQVTM, CDR2 ANQGSEA. CDR3 length: 14 residues. The ends were cut back, 2 bases at V and 5 bases at J, with 15 bases in the middle. CDR3 in DNA: TGCAGCGTTGAAATTTCTAGCCAGCAGGAGACCCAGTACTTC. Its protein is CSVEISSQQETQYF.

As DNA, the CDR3 is TGTGCCAGTAGTATAGTGGAGGGGAGGTCCTATGGCTACACCTTC. It specifies CASSIVEGRSYGYTF. V is TRBV19 and J is TRBJ1-2, with a weak D call TRBD1 (5 bases). The CDR3 totals 15 residues. The germline gives CDR1 LNHDA, CDR2 SQIVND (reference sequence). Trimming stripped 1 base from V and 4 bases from J, with 13 bases between.

About this clone: The sample contains more than one DNA sequence encoding this CDR3. V and J are TRBV5-1 and TRBJ1-5, with no clear D. This CDR3 spans 13 amino acids. V was clipped by 0 bases and J by 4 bases, with 5 bases between them. Germline V gives CDR1 SGHRS, CDR2 YFSETQ. DNA of the CDR3: TGCGCCAGCAGCTTGGCCGGTAATCAGCCCCAGCATTTT. Translation gives CASSLAGNQPQHF.

CDR3 in amino acids: CASSYNDRDQPQHF. Here the CDR3 DNA reads TGTGCCAGCAGTTACAATGACAGGGATCAGCCCCAGCATTTT. J is TRBJ1-5 and V is TRBV6-5, with TRBD1 matching over 7 bases. The length of the CDR3 is 14 residues. After removal of 2 bases from V and 5 bases from J, the junction contained 3 bases not matched to a gene. CDR1 is MNHEY and CDR2 is SVGAGI in the germline V gene.

The rearrangement links TRBV29-1 to TRBJ1-1; D gene ambiguous. This CDR3 is built from 14 residues. Germline CDR1 is SQVTM and CDR2 is ANQGSEA. The V gene lost 1 base and the J gene lost 1 base, with 10 bases spanning the gap. CDR3: CSVEVPGANTEAFF. The CDR3 DNA reads TGCAGCGTTGAAGTTCCGGGAGCGAACACTGAAGCTTTCTTT.

The chain recombines TRBV4-3 with TRBJ1-1, with TRBD1 as a possible D gene (6 bases). Trimming took off 6 bases at V and 0 bases at J, with 11 bases between the two ends. The CDR3 covers 14 residues. Germline CDR1 LGHNA, CDR2 YSLEER. The chain's CDR3 is CASSRGQLNTEAFF. The CDR3 DNA sequence: TGCGCCAGCAGTCGAGGACAGCTGAACACTGAAGCTTTCTTT.

The rearrangement joins TRBV6-6 to TRBJ2-3; 12 positions match TRBD2. The CDR3 consists of 15 residues. Trimming cost V 2 bases and J 5 bases; bases outside gene matches: 2. Per the germline V gene, CDR1 is MNHNY and CDR2 is SVGAGI (reference sequence). CDR3 coding DNA: TGTGCCAGCAGTTACCTGACTAGCGGGAGAGATACGCAGTATTTT. Its protein is CASSYLTSGRDTQYF.

The V and J genes are TRBV4-3 and TRBJ2-1; 11 positions match TRBD2. Trimming at V came to 0 bases and at J to 2 bases, leaving 9 bases not matched to a gene. The CDR3 totals 19 residues. From germline, CDR1 is LGHNA and CDR2 YSLEER. CDR3 protein: CASSQEWPSGRWTYNEQFF. CDR3 bases: TGCGCCAGCAGCCAAGAATGGCCTAGCGGGAGGTGGACCTACAATGAGCAGTTCTTC.

The V and J genes are TRBV7-9 and TRBJ2-5; 7 bases fit TRBD2. V lost 4 bases, J lost 1 base, and 0 bases stayed unmatched. The CDR3 has 13 amino acids. CDR1 and CDR2 from the germline V gene are SEHNR and FQNEAQ (reference sequence). The chain's CDR3 is CASSSSGQETQYF. CDR3 DNA sequence: TGTGCCAGCAGCTCTAGCGGCCAAGAGACCCAGTACTTC.

Worth noting for this clone: Within the sample, other DNA sequences also encode this same CDR3. This chain links TRBV5-6 with TRBJ1-6; 8 positions agree with TRBD1. The V gene's germline CDR1 is SGHDT and CDR2 YYEEEE. The CDR3 is made up of 17 amino acids. V gave up 2 bases and J gave up 14 bases; unmatched junction bases: 18. This chain's CDR3 is CASSLIPLQGGTASLHF. The CDR3 coding sequence is TGTGCCAGCAGCTTAATACCATTACAGGGGGGAACCGCCTCCCTCCACTTT.

The rearrangement links TRBV5-1 to TRBJ1-1; D is perhaps TRBD1 (5 bases). Germline values: CDR1 SGHRS, CDR2 YFSETQ. This CDR3 has 14 amino acids. With 4 bases removed from V and 1 base from J, the gap between germline ends came to 11 bases. The CDR3 here is CASSGGGRNTEAFF. The CDR3 coding sequence is TGCGCCAGCAGCGGGGGGGGAAGGAACACTGAAGCTTTCTTT.

V gene TRBV2 combines with J gene TRBJ1-1, with TRBD1 matching 8 bases. The V segment lost 5 bases and the J segment 1 base; nucleotides outside the gene matches: 3. Germline assignment: CDR1 SNHLY and CDR2 FYNNEI. The CDR3 consists of 14 residues. The CDR3 loop is CASSWDRRNTEAFF. The DNA of the CDR3 is TGTGCCAGCAGTTGGGACAGGAGGAACACTGAAGCTTTCTTT.

The chain joins TRBV7-6 to TRBJ1-4; tentatively, D is TRBD1 (5 bases). Germline CDR1 SGHVS, CDR2 FNYEAQ. This CDR3 contains 15 residues. Trimming took off 6 bases at V and 3 bases at J, with 14 bases between the two ends. Here the CDR3 reads CASSRTGRANEKLFF. DNA of the CDR3: TGTGCCAGCAGTCGTACGGGCAGGGCTAATGAAAAACTGTTTTTT.

The chain employs TRBV7-2 and TRBJ1-5; the D gene is possibly TRBD1 (6 bases). The CDR3 runs 19 residues. The germline V gene has CDR1 SGHTA and CDR2 FQGNSA. V was clipped by 2 bases and J by 1 base, with 21 bases between them. CDR3 protein: CASSLFTLRGLLSNQPQHF. CDR3 bases: TGTGCCAGCAGCTTATTCACCCTCAGGGGATTATTGAGCAATCAGCCCCAGCATTTT.

The V call is TRBV9, the J call TRBJ2-2; 7 bases are shared with TRBD1. CDR1 is SGDLS and CDR2 is YYNGEE in the germline V gene. Trimming removed 3 bases from V and 5 bases from J; junction bases left unmatched: 4. The CDR3 has 14 amino acids. CDR3 protein: CASSDDRETGELFF. The CDR3 bases are TGTGCCAGCAGCGATGACAGGGAGACCGGGGAGCTGTTTTTT.

The chain has TRBV6-5 and TRBJ2-7, with 7 positions matching TRBD1. The V segment lost 6 bases and the J segment 2 bases; nucleotides outside the gene matches: 7. The CDR3 extends over 14 amino acids. In germline, CDR1 is MNHEY, CDR2 SVGAGI. The CDR3 reads CASRRDREAYEQYF. CDR3 nucleotide sequence: TGTGCCAGCAGACGAGACAGGGAAGCCTACGAGCAGTACTTC.

The gene calls are TRBV11-2 and TRBJ1-1; D perhaps matches TRBD1 (6 bases). CDR1 SGHAT and CDR2 FQNNGV come from the germline V gene. V was pared by 1 base and J by 9 bases, with 30 bases between. The CDR3 spans 19 residues. This CDR3 reads CASSLVYELGGPRSLKAFF. The CDR3, as DNA: TGTGCCAGCAGCTTAGTTTATGAATTGGGGGGGCCCCGGAGCCTGAAAGCTTTCTTT. Combining the CDR3 with reference TRBV11-2 and TRBJ1-1 gives the whole variable domain EAGVAQSPRYKIIEKRQSVAFWCNPISGHATLYWYQQILGQGPKLLIQFQNNGVVDDSQLPKDRFSAERLKGVDSTLKIQPAKLEDSAVYLCASSLVYELGGPRSLKAFFGQGTRLTVV.

This rearrangement joins TRBV5-4 to TRBJ1-1, with D unresolved. Trimming removed 2 bases from V and 0 bases from J, with 8 bases in between. This CDR3 is 14 amino acids long. CDR1 and CDR2 (germline): SGHNT, YYREEE (reference sequence). The CDR3 sequence is CASSFIGMNTEAFF. The CDR3 DNA is TGTGCCAGCAGCTTTATTGGCATGAACACTGAAGCTTTCTTT.

CDR3 sequence (DNA): TGTGCCAGCAGTTACTCCTCCGGACTCGTCATCGAGCAGTACTTC. It yields the protein CASSYSSGLVIEQYF. The V gene is TRBV6-5, the J gene TRBJ2-7, with D possibly matching TRBD2 (5 bases). The V and J ends lost 0 bases and 6 bases respectively, with 15 bases between them. The germline V gene encodes CDR1 MNHEY and CDR2 SVGAGI. The CDR3 totals 15 residues.

The CDR3 sequence: CASRFGQGCGYTF. The CDR3 bases are TGTGCCAGCAGGTTCGGGCAGGGTTGTGGCTACACCTTC. The chain has TRBV2 and TRBJ1-2, with D perhaps matching TRBD1 (5 bases). V was cut by 6 bases and J by 7 bases, with 15 bases left in between. The CDR3 runs 13 residues. Per germline, CDR1 SNHLY and CDR2 FYNNEI.

This chain connects TRBV21-1 to TRBJ2-5; no DNA check was done on the table's D call, TRBD1. TRBV21-1 corresponds to a pseudogene. The CDR3 is 14 residues long. The CDR3 spells CASTLDRDQETQYF. For the CDR3, the DNA is TGTGCCAGCACCCTAGACAGAGACCAAGAGACCCAGTACTTC.

The V call is TRBV9, the J call TRBJ1-2, with TRBD1 as a possible D gene (6 bases). Trimming stripped 0 bases from V and 1 base from J, with 7 bases between. The CDR3 spans 14 residues. The germline gives CDR1 SGDLS, CDR2 YYNGEE. CDR3 protein: CASSVGQDNYGYTF. In nucleotides, the CDR3 is TGTGCCAGCAGCGTAGGACAGGATAACTATGGCTACACCTTC. The whole variable domain, remainder taken from reference TRBV9 and TRBJ1-2, is DSGVTQTPKHLITATGQRVTLRCSPRSGDLSVYWYQQSLDQGLQFLIQYYNGEERAKGNILERFSAQQFPDLHSELNLSSLELGDSALYFCASSVGQDNYGYTFGSGTRLTVV.

The chain recombines TRBV6-5 with TRBJ1-2, with 7 bases matching TRBD1. Germline CDR1 is MNHEY and CDR2 is SVGAGI. This CDR3 region has 15 residues. The trim removed 0 bases at V and 4 bases at J, leaving 5 bases unmatched. The CDR3 nucleotides read TGTGCCAGCAGTTACTCGCAGGGGGTGGCCTATGGCTACACCTTC. Encoded protein: CASSYSQGVAYGYTF.

The CDR3 spells CASSQRDIYTDTQYF. The CDR3 DNA is TGCGCCAGCAGCCAAAGAGACATCTACACAGATACGCAGTATTTT. The gene calls are TRBV4-3 and TRBJ2-3; D is uncertain. The germline V and J ends were trimmed by 2 bases and 2 bases, with 11 bases remaining between them. This CDR3 region has 15 residues. Germline assignment: CDR1 LGHNA and CDR2 YSLEER.

The CDR3 spells CASSQGQNSPLHF. The DNA for the CDR3 is TGTGCCAGCAGCCAAGGGCAGAATTCACCCCTCCACTTT. V gene TRBV14 combines with J gene TRBJ1-6; no clear D gene. Trimming removed 1 base from V and 7 bases from J, with 5 bases in between. The CDR3 spans 13 residues. CDR1 is SGHDN and CDR2 is FVKESK in the germline V gene.

The gene calls are TRBV9 and TRBJ1-2; TRBD1 agrees at 10 bases. The CDR3 totals 13 residues. With V trimmed by 3 bases and J by 8 bases, 4 bases remained unmatched. Germline values: CDR1 SGDLS, CDR2 YYNGEE. The CDR3: CASSGQGAGGYTF. The DNA of the CDR3 is TGTGCCAGCAGCGGACAGGGGGCGGGAGGCTACACCTTC.

The chain carries TRBV19 and TRBJ2-5; 9 nucleotides line up with TRBD2. V lost 7 bases and J lost 5; bases outside the gene matches: 14. Germline V lookup: CDR1 LNHDA, CDR2 SQIVND (reference sequence). CDR3 length equals 16 residues. The CDR3 coding sequence is TGTGCCAGTAAAGTTGGCGGGAGGGCGGGTTACGAGACCCAGTACTTC. Translated: CASKVGGRAGYETQYF. Drawing the rest from reference TRBV19 and TRBJ2-5, the complete variable domain is DGGITQSPKYLFRKEGQNVTLSCEQNLNHDAMYWYRQDPGQGLRLIYYSQIVNDFQKGDIAEGYSVSREKKESFPLTVTSAQKNPTAFYLCASKVGGRAGYETQYFGPGTRLLVL.

The V call is TRBV7-9, the J call TRBJ1-5; possibly TRBD1 for D (6 bases). Deletions cut 5 bases from V and 5 bases from J, with 7 bases between. CDR3 size: 12 residues. Germline loops: CDR1 SEHNR, CDR2 FQNEAQ (reference sequence). The CDR3: CASSEGDQPQHF. CDR3 nucleotides: TGTGCCAGCAGCGAGGGGGATCAGCCCCAGCATTTT.